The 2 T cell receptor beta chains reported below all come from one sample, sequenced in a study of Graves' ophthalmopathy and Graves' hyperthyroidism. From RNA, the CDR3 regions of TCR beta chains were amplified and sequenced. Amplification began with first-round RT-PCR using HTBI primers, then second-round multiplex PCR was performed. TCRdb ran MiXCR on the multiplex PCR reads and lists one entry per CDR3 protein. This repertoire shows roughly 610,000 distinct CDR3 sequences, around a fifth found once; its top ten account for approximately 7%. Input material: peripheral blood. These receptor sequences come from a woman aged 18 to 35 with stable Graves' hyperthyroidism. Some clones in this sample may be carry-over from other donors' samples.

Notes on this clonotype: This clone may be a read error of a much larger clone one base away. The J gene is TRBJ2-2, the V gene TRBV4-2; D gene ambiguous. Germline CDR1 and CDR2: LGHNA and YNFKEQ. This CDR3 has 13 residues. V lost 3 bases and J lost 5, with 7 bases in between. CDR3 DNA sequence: TGTGCCAGCAGCCATGACATGACCGGGGAGCTGTTTTTT. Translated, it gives CASSHDMTGELFF.

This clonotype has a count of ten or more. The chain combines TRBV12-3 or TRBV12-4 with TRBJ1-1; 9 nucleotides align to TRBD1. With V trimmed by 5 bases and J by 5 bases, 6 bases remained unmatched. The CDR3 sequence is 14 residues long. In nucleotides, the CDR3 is TGTGCCAGCAGTCGCCGGACAGGGGAAACTGAAGCTTTCTTT. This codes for CASSRRTGETEAFF.